Below, 4 T cell receptor beta chains from the same sample are listed, as sequenced in a study of T-cell reconstitution after alpha-beta-depleted transplantation in children. Unique molecular identifiers were used in preparing the TCRbeta library. TCRdb analysed the PCR reads with MiXCR anew, one entry per CDR3 protein. The table has about 980,000 distinct CDR3 sequences, roughly 29% seen once. The sample here was PBMCs, mostly from graft donor cells, taken 360 days after TCRalphabeta/CD19-depleted stem cell transplant. The origin of the receptors is a boy under two years old who had a stem cell transplant for SCID, so the T cells may come from the graft donor.

This clonotype was observed many times. The gene calls are TRBV7-9 and TRBJ2-5, with unresolved D. The CDR3 totals 14 residues. The V gene's germline CDR1 is SEHNR and CDR2 FQNEAQ (reference sequence). V gave up 1 base and J gave up 2 bases, with 8 bases separating them. CDR3 amino acids: CASSLVTIQETQYF. In nucleotides, the CDR3 is TGTGCCAGCAGCTTAGTAACAATTCAAGAGACCCAGTACTTC.

This clonotype was recorded a few times. The chain combines TRBV6-6 with TRBJ1-2; 8 bases are shared with TRBD1. After removal of 4 bases from V and 2 bases from J, the junction contained 12 bases not matched to a gene. Germline CDR1 and CDR2: MNHNY and SVGAGI (reference sequence). The CDR3 is made up of 17 amino acids. Here the CDR3 DNA reads TGTGCCAGCAGTTCAGTCCGGACAGGGTATGGGAACTATGGCTACACCTTC. This encodes CASSSVRTGYGNYGYTF.

The chain recombines TRBV29-1 with TRBJ2-1; D is uncertain. The CDR3 covers 15 residues. Trimming took off 0 bases at V and 8 bases at J, with 17 bases between the two ends. Germline V gene data show CDR1 as SQVTM and CDR2 as ANQGSEA. CDR3 sequence reads: CSVEEVDRQLDEQFF. The CDR3 coding sequence is TGCAGCGTTGAAGAAGTCGACCGCCAGCTCGATGAGCAGTTCTTC.

This clonotype was detected only a few times. V is TRBV3-1 and J is TRBJ2-1, with D tentatively TRBD2 (5 bases). The CDR3 consists of 14 residues. The V gene's germline CDR1 is LGHDT and CDR2 YNNKEL (reference sequence). Trimming took 4 bases from V and 3 from J, leaving 10 bases between them. In DNA, the CDR3 is TGTGCCAGCAGCCGAGGGTCCTTCTACAATGAGCAGTTCTTC. Amino acid sequence: CASSRGSFYNEQFF.